This is a list of T cell receptor beta chains from one sample in a study of CD8 T cells in Susac syndrome. TCRdb reprocessed the immunoSEQ multiplex PCR reads with MiXCR, giving one entry per CDR3 protein. The sample carries under 200,000 distinct CDR3 sequences, around nine tenths recorded once. Material for sequencing was CD4+ T cells from PBMCs. These receptors were taken from a human donor with Susac syndrome. Each CDR3 is given with its conserved first and last residue. D genes are given only for firm matches.

d_call: NA; v_call: TRBV14; j_call: TRBJ2-7; cdr3_aa: CASSQGYEQYF; cdr3_nt: TGTGCCAGCAGCCAAGGCTACGAGCAGTACTTC
d_call: NA; v_call: TRBV19; j_call: TRBJ1-1; cdr3_aa: CASMFVGGTEAFF; cdr3_nt: TGTGCCAGTATGTTTGTCGGGGGCACTGAAGCTTTCTTT
d_call: NA; v_call: TRBV10-3; j_call: TRBJ2-1; cdr3_aa: CAIRAGQGAYNEQFF; cdr3_nt: TGTGCCATCAGGGCGGGGCAGGGGGCCTACAATGAGCAGTTCTTC
d_call: TRBD2; v_call: TRBV5-4; j_call: TRBJ2-7; cdr3_aa: CASSLGLAGAWYEQYF; cdr3_nt: TGTGCCAGCAGCTTGGGCCTAGCGGGAGCTTGGTACGAGCAGTACTTC
d_call: TRBD1; v_call: TRBV2; j_call: TRBJ1-1; cdr3_aa: CATRTGEDTEAFF; cdr3_nt: TGTGCCACCAGGACAGGGGAGGACACTGAAGCTTTCTTT
d_call: NA; v_call: TRBV18; j_call: TRBJ1-3; cdr3_aa: CASSPSQTGSGNTIYF; cdr3_nt: TGTGCCAGCTCACCATCCCAGACAGGCTCTGGAAACACCATATATTTT
d_call: NA; v_call: TRBV19; j_call: TRBJ2-2; cdr3_aa: CASSLSSNTGELFF; cdr3_nt: TGTGCCAGTAGTCTTTCCTCGAACACCGGGGAGCTGTTTTTT
d_call: TRBD2; v_call: TRBV20-1; j_call: TRBJ2-7; cdr3_aa: CSAVYSGNSYEQYF; cdr3_nt: TGCAGTGCTGTTTACAGCGGGAACTCCTACGAGCAGTACTTC
d_call: TRBD1; v_call: TRBV6-1; j_call: TRBJ1-5; cdr3_aa: CASSIRDRENSNQPQHF; cdr3_nt: TGTGCCAGCAGTATCCGGGACAGGGAAAATAGCAATCAGCCCCAGCATTTT
d_call: TRBD2; v_call: TRBV5-1; j_call: TRBJ2-1; cdr3_aa: CASSLGGTLAGGHYNEQFF; cdr3_nt: TGCGCCAGCAGCTTGGGGGGAACACTAGCGGGGGGACATTACAATGAGCAGTTCTTC
d_call: TRBD2; v_call: TRBV12-3/TRBV12-4; j_call: TRBJ2-7; cdr3_aa: CASKSASGGAVAEQYF; cdr3_nt: TGTGCCAGCAAATCGGCTAGCGGGGGGGCCGTGGCCGAGCAGTACTTC